This entry features one T cell receptor beta chain sequence. This CDR3 spans 17 amino acids. Trimming removed 4 bases from V and 2 bases from J; junction bases left unmatched: 8. Germline V gene data show CDR1 as LGHNA and CDR2 as YNFKEQ. The PCR contained 60 Vbeta and 13 Jbeta primers. Sequencing was performed with immunoSEQ multiplex PCR; in TCRdb, only in-frame clones are kept and a portion is missing. The data contain 150,000 to 200,000 clones, 75% of them singletons. This specimen belongs to a study of cytomegalovirus exposure and HLA in healthy donors. The gene calls are TRBV4-2 and TRBJ2-2, with 9 bases fitting TRBD2. The sample comprised PBMCs. The TCR was taken from a middle-aged woman in good health and CMV-seropositive. CDR3 bases: TGTGCCAGCAGCCTAGAGGTAGCGGGAGTAAACACCGGGGAGCTGTTTTTT. This gives the protein CASSLEVAGVNTGELFF.